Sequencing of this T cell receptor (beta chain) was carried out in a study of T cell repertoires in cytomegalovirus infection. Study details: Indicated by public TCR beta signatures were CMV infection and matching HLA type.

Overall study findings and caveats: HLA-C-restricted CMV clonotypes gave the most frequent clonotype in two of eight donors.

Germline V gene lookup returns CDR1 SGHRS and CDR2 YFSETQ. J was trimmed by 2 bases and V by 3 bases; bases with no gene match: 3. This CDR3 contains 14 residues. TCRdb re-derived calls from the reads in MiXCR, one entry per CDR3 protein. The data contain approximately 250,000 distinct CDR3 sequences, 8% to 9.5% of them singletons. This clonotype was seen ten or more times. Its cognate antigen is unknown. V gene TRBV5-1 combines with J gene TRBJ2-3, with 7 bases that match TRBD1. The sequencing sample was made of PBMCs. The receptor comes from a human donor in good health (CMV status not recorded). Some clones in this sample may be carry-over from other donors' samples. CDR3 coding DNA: TGCGCCAGCAGCTCGGACAGGTACACAGATACGCAGTATTTT. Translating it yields CASSSDRYTDTQYF. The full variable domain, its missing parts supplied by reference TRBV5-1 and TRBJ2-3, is KAGVTQTPRYLIKTRGQQVTLSCSPISGHRSVSWYQQTPGQGLQFLFEYFSETQRNKGNFPGRFSGRQFSNSRSEMNVSTLELGDSALYLCASSSDRYTDTQYFGPGTRLTVL.